This note documents a single T cell receptor beta chain sequence. Its antigen is unidentified. This record belongs to a study of PD-1 blockade in classical Hodgkin lymphoma. The study, taken as a whole, reports: Lower baseline TCR diversity was reported for newly diagnosed patients than for healthy donors.

Time point in this sample: newly diagnosed, previously untreated cHL patient sample. The authors purified CD4+ T cells from thawed PBMCs by magnetic negative selection. Comparison came from newly diagnosed, untreated classical Hodgkin lymphoma PBMCs. Libraries were prepared by immunoSEQ multiplex PCR; TCRdb keeps only in-frame clonotypes and omits some of them. The sample consists of about 20,000 clones, roughly nine tenths of them appearing once. This CDR3 has 15 amino acids. CDR1 is LGHNT and CDR2 is FRNRAP in the germline V gene. The trim removed 4 bases at V and 3 bases at J, leaving 6 bases unmatched.

The origin of this receptor is a human donor with classical Hodgkin lymphoma. The chain employs TRBV12-5 and TRBJ2-1, with 7 positions matching TRBD2. Specimen: CD4+ T cells from blood. The CDR3 nucleotides read TGTGCTAGTGGTTCTCCTAGCGGAAGCTACAATGAGCAGTTCTTC. Translation gives CASGSPSGSYNEQFF.